This T cell receptor beta chain was obtained from a study of blood T cells in healthy people across ages. Study-wide results and caveats: As age increased, TCR beta diversity per million T cells fell in a roughly linear fashion. When one million T cells were used, diversity estimates were thought to be underestimates. Long-lived donors had more naive CD4+ cells and higher diversity than aged donors.

Comments on this clonotype: Antigen unknown.

The authors ran a second PCR of about 6 to 11 cycles using a sample-barcoded 5' primer and a J-beta primer mix. There were at least 2.5 million CDR3-containing paired-end reads obtained from each sample. TCRdb re-analysed the 5' RACE reads in MiXCR, keeping a single row per CDR3 protein. The sample yields over 1.5 million distinct CDR3 sequences, roughly 50% seen once. The clonotype was recovered from a woman aged 35 to 49 in good health. Sample: blood.

The CDR3 region is CSALTSADYEQYF. The CDR3 DNA reads as TGCAGTGCTTTGACTAGCGCTGACTACGAGCAGTACTTC. This rearrangement joins TRBV20-1 to TRBJ2-5; 8 nucleotides align to TRBD2. The closer fit of TRBJ2-7 to the DNA end suggests the J call may be wrong. Germline V gene data show CDR1 as DFQATT and CDR2 as SNEGSKA (reference sequence). The CDR3 consists of 13 residues.